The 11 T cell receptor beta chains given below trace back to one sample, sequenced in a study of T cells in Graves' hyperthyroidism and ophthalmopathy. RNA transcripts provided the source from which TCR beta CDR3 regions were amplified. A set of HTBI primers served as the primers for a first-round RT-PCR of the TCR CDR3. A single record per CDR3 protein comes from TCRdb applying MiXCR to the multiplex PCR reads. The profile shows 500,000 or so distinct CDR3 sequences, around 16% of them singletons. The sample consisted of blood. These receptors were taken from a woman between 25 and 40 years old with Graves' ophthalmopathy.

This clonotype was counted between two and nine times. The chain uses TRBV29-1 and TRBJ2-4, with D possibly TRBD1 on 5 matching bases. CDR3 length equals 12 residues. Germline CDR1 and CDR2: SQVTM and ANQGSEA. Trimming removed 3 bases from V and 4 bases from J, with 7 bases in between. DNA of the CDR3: TGCAGCGTTGATCAGGGAAAAAACATTCAGTACTTC. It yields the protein CSVDQGKNIQYF.

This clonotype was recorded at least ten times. This chain's CDR3 is CASSLDYNYGYTF. The DNA for the CDR3 is TGTGCCAGCAGCTTAGACTATAACTATGGCTACACCTTC. The chain joins TRBV11-2 to TRBJ1-2; no definite D call. V gave up 0 bases and J gave up 1 base, with 3 bases separating them. The CDR3 has 13 residues. Germline CDR1 SGHAT, CDR2 FQNNGV.

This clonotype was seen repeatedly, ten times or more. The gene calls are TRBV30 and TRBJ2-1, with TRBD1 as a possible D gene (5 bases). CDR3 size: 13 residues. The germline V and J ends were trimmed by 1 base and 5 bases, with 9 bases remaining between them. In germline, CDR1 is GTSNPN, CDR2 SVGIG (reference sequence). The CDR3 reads CAWSEQAHNEQFF. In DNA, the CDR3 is TGTGCCTGGAGTGAACAGGCCCACAATGAGCAGTTCTTC.

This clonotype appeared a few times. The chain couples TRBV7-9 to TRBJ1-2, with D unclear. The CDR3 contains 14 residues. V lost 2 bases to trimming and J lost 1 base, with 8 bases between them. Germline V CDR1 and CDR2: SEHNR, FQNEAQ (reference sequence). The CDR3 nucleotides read TGTGCCAGCAGCTTATTTGGGGTTAACTATGGCTACACCTTC. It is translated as CASSLFGVNYGYTF. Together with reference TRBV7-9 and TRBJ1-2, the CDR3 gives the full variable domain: DTGVSQNPRHKITKRGQNVTFRCDPISEHNRLYWYRQTLGQGPEFLTYFQNEAQLEKSRLLSDRFSAERPKGSFSTLEIQRTEQGDSAMYLCASSLFGVNYGYTFGSGTRLTVV.

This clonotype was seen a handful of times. Here the CDR3 DNA reads TGCAGTGCAACCCTTGTAAGGCATCAGCCCCAGCATTTT. This sequence encodes CSATLVRHQPQHF. The chain couples TRBV20-1 to TRBJ1-5; D uncertain. CDR1 is DFQATT, CDR2 SNEGSKA, per germline (reference sequence). The CDR3 totals 13 residues. Trimming pared 6 bases from V and 5 bases from J, leaving 14 bases between.

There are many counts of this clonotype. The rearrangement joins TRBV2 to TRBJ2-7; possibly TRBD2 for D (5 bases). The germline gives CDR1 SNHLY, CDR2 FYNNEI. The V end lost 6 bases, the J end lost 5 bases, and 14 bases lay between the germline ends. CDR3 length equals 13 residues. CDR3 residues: CASRADSLNEQYF. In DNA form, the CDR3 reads TGTGCCAGCAGGGCGGACTCTCTCAACGAGCAGTACTTC.

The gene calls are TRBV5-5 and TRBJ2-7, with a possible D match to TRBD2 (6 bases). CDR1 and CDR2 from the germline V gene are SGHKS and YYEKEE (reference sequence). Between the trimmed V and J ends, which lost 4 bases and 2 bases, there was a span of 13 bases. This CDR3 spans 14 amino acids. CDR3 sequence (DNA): TGTGCCAGCAGCCAAGAGGACTATACCTACGAGCAGTACTTC. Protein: CASSQEDYTYEQYF.

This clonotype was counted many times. The CDR3 sequence is CASRRLGSNIPMQFF. The CDR3 nucleotides are TGTGCCAGCAGGAGGTTGGGTAGTAATATCCCGATGCAGTTCTTC. The chain links TRBV6-2 or TRBV6-3 to TRBJ2-1; D is ambiguous. In germline, CDR1 is MNHEY, CDR2 SVGEGT. The CDR3 consists of 15 residues. V was pared by 6 bases and J by 12 bases, with 24 bases between.

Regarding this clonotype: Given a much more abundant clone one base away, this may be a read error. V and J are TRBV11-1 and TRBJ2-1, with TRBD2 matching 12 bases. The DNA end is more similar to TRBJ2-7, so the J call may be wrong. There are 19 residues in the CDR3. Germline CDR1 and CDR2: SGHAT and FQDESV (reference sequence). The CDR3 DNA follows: TGTGCCAGCAGCCCACCGCTAGCGGGAGGGCCGAAGTCCTACAATGAGCAGTACTTC. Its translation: CASSPPLAGGPKSYNEQYF.

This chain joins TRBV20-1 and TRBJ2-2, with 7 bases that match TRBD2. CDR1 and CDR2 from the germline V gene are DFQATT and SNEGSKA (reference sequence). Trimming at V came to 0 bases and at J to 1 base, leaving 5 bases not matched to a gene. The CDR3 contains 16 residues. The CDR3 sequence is CSARDLAGGNTGELFF. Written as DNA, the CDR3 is TGCAGTGCTAGAGATTTAGCGGGCGGGAACACCGGGGAGCTGTTTTTT.

The CDR3 is CASSFGLAIEQFF. The CDR3 bases are TGTGCCAGCAGCTTCGGGCTAGCGATAGAGCAGTTCTTC. The chain couples TRBV5-6 to TRBJ2-1; possibly TRBD2 for D (6 bases). From germline, CDR1 is SGHDT and CDR2 YYEEEE. Trimming removed 2 bases from V and 10 bases from J, with 13 bases in between. The CDR3 is made up of 13 amino acids.